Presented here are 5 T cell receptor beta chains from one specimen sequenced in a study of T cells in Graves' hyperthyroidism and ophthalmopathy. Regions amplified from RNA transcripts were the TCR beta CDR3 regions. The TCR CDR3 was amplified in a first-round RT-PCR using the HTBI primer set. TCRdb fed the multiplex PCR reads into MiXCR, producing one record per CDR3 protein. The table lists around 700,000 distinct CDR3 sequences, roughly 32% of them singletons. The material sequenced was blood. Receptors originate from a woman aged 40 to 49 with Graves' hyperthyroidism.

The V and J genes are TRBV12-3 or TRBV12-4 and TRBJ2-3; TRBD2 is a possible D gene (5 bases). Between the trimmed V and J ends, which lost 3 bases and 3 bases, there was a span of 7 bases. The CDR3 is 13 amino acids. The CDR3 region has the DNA TGTGCCAGCAGTTTGAGGGCAACAGATACGCAGTATTTT. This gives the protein CASSLRATDTQYF.

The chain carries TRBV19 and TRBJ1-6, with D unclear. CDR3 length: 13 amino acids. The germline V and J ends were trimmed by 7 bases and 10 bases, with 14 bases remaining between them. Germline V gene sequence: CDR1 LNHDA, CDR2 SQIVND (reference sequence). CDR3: CASTGEAASPLHF. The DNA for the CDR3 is TGTGCCAGTACCGGAGAAGCGGCATCACCCCTCCACTTT.

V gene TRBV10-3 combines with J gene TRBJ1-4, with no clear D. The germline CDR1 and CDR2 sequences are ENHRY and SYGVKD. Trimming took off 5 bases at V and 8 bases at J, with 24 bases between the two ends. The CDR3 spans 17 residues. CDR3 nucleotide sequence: TGTGCCATCAGTACCGTGGAGGGCGGGTTAATAAGGGAAAAACTGTTTTTT. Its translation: CAISTVEGGLIREKLFF.

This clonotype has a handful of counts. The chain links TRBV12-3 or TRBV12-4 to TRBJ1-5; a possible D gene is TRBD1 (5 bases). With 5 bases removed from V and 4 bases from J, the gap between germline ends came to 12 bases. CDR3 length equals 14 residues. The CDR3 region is CASSPGLRNQPQHF. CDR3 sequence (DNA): TGTGCCAGCAGTCCGGGACTTCGTAATCAGCCCCAGCATTTT.

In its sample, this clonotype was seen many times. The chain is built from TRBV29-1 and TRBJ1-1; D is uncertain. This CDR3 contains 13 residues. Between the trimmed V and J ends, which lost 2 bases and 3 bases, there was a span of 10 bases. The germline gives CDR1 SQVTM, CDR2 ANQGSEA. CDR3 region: CSVENQEDTEAFF. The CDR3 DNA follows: TGCAGCGTTGAAAACCAGGAGGACACTGAAGCTTTCTTT.